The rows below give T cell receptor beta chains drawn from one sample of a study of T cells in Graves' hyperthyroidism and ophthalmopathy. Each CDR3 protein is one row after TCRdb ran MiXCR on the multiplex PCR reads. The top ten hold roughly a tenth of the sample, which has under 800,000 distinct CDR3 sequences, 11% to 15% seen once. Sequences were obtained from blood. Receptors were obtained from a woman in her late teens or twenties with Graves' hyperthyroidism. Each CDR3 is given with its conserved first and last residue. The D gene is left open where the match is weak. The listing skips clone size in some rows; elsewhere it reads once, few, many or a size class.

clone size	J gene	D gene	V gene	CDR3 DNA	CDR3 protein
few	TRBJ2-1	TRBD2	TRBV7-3	TGTGCCAGCAGCCCTAGGTGGACTAGCGGGGTATACAATGAGCAGTTCTTC	CASSPRWTSGVYNEQFF
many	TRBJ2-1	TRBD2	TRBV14	TGTGCCAGCAGCACCCAAATAGGGGTGAAAGCGGGAGGGCCACGGAATGAGCAGTTCTTC	CASSTQIGVKAGGPRNEQFF
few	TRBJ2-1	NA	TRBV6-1	TGTGCCAGCAGTTATGTCTTCAAGAATGAGCAGTTCTTC	CASSYVFKNEQFF
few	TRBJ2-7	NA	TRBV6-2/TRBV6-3	TGTGCCAGCAGTTACTCAGGTCCCTCGGAGCAGTACTTC	CASSYSGPSEQYF
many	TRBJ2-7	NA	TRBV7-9	TGTGCCAGCAGCTGGAGACAGGACGAGCAGTACTTC	CASSWRQDEQYF
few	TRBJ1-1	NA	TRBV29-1	TGCAGCGGGCGGGACAACTTGAACACTGAAGCTTTCTTT	CSGRDNLNTEAFF
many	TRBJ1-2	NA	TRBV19	TGTGCCATCTCCGAGCCAGGGGATGCCGGCTATGGCTACACCTTC	CAISEPGDAGYGYTF
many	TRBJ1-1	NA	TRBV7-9	TGTGCCAGCAGCCGCGCAGACAATGAAGCTTTCTTT	CASSRADNEAFF
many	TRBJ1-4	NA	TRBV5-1	TGCGCCAGCAGCTTGGCCGGAGGGGCTTCTGGTAACCGACTGTTTTTT	CASSLAGGASGNRLFF
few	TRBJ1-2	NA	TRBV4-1	TGCGCCAGCAGCCAAGCCCCTGGCCTACCTTATGGCTACACCTTC	CASSQAPGLPYGYTF
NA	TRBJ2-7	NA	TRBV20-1	TGCAGTGCCAAATCAGGGTCTGCCACCTACGAGCAGTACTTC	CSAKSGSATYEQYF
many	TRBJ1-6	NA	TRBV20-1	TGCAGTGCTAGAGATGCGGGGGCTTTTTATAATTCACCCCTCCACTTT	CSARDAGAFYNSPLHF
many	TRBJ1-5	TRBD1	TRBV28	TGTGCCAGCAGTTGGGACAGGAGGTATAGCAATCAGCCCCAGCATTTT	CASSWDRRYSNQPQHF
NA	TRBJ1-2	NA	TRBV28	TGTGCCAGCACTGGGGTTTTGGGCTACACCTTC	CASTGVLGYTF
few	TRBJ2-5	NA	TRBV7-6	TGTGCCAGCAGTCAACAGGGTTACGTGACCCAGTACTTC	CASSQQGYVTQYF
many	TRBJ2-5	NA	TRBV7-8	TGTGCCAGCAGCGGAAGTTCAGGGAAGCGTAAGGAGACCCAGTACTTC	CASSGSSGKRKETQYF